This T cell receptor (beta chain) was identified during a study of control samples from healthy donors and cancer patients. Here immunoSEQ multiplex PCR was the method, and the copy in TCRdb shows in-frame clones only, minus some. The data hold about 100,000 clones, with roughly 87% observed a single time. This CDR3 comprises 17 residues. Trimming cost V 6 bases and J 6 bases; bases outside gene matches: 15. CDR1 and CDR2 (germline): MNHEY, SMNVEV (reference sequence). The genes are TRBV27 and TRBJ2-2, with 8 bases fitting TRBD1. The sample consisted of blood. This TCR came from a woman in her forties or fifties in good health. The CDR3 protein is CASSLLRTGLAPGELFF. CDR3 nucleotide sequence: TGTGCCAGCAGCCTCTTAAGGACAGGGCTGGCTCCCGGGGAGCTGTTTTTT.